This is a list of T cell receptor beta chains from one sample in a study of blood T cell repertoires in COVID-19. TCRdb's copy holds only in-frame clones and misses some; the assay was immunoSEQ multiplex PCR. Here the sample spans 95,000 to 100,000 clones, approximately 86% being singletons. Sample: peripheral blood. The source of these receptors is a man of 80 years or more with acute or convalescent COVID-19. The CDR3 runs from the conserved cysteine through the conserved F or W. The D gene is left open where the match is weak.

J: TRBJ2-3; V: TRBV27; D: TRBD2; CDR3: CASRRSGSLDTQYF; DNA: TGTGCCAGCAGGCGTAGCGGGAGTCTGGATACGCAGTATTTT
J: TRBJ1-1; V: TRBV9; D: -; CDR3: CASSVSVNTEAFF; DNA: TGTGCCAGCAGCGTATCGGTGAACACTGAAGCTTTCTTT
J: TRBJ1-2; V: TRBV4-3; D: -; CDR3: CASSQFLGSTYGYTF; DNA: TGCGCCAGCAGCCAATTTCTGGGCAGCACCTATGGCTACACCTTC
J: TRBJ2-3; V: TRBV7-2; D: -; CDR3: CASSFFRTDTQYF; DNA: TGTGCCAGCAGCTTCTTCCGCACAGATACGCAGTATTTT
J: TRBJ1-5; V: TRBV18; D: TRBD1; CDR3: CASSADRVGQPQHF; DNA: TGTGCCAGCTCAGCGGACAGGGTGGGTCAGCCCCAGCATTTT
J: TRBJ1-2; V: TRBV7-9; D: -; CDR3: CASSFPPGGPLYGYTF; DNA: TGTGCCAGCAGCTTCCCCCCAGGAGGCCCCCTCTATGGCTACACCTTC
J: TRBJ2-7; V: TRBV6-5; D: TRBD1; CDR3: CASSQGARYEQYF; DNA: TGTGCCAGCAGCCAGGGGGCGCGGTACGAGCAGTACTTC
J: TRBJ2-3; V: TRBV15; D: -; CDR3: CATSRDLGDTQYF; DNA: TGTGCCACCAGCAGAGATCTCGGAGATACGCAGTATTTT
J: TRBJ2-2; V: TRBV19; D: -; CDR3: CASSIVGLVNTGELFF; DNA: TGTGCCAGTAGCATCGTGGGACTCGTGAACACCGGGGAGCTGTTTTTT
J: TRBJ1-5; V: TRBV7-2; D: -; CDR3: CASSLGAGQPQHF; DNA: TGTGCCAGCAGCTTAGGGGCCGGACAGCCCCAGCATTTT
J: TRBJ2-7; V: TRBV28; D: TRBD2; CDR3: CASKLERGGSYEQYF; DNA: TGTGCCAGCAAACTTGAGCGGGGAGGTTCCTACGAGCAGTACTTC
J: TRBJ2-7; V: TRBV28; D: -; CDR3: CATSVSYEQYF; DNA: TGTGCCACCTCTGTTTCCTACGAGCAGTACTTC
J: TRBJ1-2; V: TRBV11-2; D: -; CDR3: CASSEGRGASYGYTF; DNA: TGTGCCAGCAGCGAGGGCCGGGGGGCAAGCTATGGCTACACCTTC
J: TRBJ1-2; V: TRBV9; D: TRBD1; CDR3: CASSSGQPAANYGYTF; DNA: TGTGCCAGCAGCTCGGGACAGCCCGCAGCTAACTATGGCTACACCTTC
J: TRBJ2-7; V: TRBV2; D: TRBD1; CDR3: CASSAGQVRASYEQYF; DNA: TGTGCCAGCAGTGCCGGACAGGTACGGGCCTCCTACGAGCAGTACTTC
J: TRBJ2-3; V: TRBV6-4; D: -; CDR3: CASSDSIAVSTDTQYF; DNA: TGTGCCAGCAGTGACTCGATAGCGGTAAGCACAGATACGCAGTATTTT
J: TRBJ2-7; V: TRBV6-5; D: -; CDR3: CASSRTPYYEQYF; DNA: TGTGCCAGCAGTCGGACTCCTTACTACGAGCAGTACTTC